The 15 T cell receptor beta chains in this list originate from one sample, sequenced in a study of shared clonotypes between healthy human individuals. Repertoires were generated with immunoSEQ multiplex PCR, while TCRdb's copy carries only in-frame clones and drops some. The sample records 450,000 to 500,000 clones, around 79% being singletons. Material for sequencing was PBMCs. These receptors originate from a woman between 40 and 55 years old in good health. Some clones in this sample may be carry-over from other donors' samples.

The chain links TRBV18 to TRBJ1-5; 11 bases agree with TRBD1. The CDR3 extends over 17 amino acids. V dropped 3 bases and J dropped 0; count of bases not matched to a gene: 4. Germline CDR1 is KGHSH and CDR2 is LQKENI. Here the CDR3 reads CASSPLGQGVSNQPQHF. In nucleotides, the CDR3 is TGTGCCAGCTCACCCCTGGGACAGGGGGTTAGCAATCAGCCCCAGCATTTT.

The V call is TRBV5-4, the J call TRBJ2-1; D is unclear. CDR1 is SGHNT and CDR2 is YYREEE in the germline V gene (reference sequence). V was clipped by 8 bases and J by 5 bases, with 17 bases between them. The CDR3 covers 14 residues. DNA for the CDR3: TGTGCCAGTAAGGGTTCGGTATCTAACAATGAGCAGTTCTTC. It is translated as CASKGSVSNNEQFF.

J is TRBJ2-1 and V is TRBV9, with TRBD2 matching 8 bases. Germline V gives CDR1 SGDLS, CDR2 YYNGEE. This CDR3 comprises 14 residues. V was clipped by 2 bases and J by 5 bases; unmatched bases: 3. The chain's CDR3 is CASSVSGTNNEQFF. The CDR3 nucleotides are TGTGCCAGCAGCGTTAGCGGGACCAACAATGAGCAGTTCTTC.

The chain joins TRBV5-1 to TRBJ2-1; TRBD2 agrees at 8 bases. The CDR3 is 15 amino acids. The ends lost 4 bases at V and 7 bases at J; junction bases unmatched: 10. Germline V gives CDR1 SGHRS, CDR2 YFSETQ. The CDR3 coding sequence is TGCGCCAGCAGCCCCAGCGGGAGCCTATTAAATGAGCAGTTCTTC. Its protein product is CASSPSGSLLNEQFF.

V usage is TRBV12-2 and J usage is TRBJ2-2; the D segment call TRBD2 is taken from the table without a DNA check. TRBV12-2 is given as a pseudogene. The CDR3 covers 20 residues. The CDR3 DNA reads TGTGCAAGTCGCTTAGCCTCTCCGGGTTGGCGGGAGGCGAGCACCGGGGAGCTGTTTTTT. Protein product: CASRLASPGWREASTGELFF.

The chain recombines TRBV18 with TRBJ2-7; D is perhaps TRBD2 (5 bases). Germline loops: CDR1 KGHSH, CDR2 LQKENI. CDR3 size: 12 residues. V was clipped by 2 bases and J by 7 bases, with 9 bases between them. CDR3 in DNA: TGTGCCAGCTCACCATCGAGGGCTGAGCAGTACTTC. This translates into CASSPSRAEQYF.

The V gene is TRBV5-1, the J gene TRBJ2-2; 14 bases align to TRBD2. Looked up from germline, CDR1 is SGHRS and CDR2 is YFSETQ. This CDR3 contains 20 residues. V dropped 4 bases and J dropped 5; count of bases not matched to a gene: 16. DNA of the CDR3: TGCGCCAGCAGCCTGGATATGACCGGGACTAGCGGGAGTATTACCGGGGAGCTGTTTTTT. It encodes CASSLDMTGTSGSITGELFF.

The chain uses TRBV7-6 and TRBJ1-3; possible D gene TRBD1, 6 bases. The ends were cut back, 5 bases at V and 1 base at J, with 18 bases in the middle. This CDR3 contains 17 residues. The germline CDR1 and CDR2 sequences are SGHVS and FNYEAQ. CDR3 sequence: CASSRGPGEGSGNTIYF. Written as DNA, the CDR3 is TGTGCCAGCAGCCGGGGACCAGGGGAGGGTTCTGGAAACACCATATATTTT.

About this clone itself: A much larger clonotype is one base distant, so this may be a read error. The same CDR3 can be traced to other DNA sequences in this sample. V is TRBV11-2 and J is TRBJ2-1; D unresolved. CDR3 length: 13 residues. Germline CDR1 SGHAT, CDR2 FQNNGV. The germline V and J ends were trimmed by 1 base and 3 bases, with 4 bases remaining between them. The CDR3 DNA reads TGTGCCAGCAGCTTAGGCGGCTACAATGAGCAGTTCTTC. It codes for CASSLGGYNEQFF.

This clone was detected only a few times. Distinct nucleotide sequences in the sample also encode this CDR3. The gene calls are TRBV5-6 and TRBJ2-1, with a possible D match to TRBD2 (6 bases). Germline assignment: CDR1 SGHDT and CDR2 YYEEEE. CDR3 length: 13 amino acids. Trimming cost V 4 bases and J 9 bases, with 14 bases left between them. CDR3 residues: CASSREKGPEQFF. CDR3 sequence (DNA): TGTGCCAGCAGCCGGGAGAAGGGGCCTGAGCAGTTCTTC.

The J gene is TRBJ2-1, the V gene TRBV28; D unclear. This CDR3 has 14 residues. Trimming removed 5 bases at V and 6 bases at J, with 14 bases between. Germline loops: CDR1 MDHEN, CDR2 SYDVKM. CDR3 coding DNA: TGTGCCAGCAGTATGGACCGTCAGAGCAATGAGCAGTTCTTC. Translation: CASSMDRQSNEQFF.

CDR3 sequence reads: CASSPVKRGAGNTIYF. DNA of the CDR3: TGCGCCAGCAGCCCAGTCAAAAGAGGGGCTGGAAACACCATATATTTT. The rearrangement uses TRBV4-3 and TRBJ1-3; tentatively, D is TRBD1 (5 bases). CDR1 and CDR2 (germline): LGHNA, YSLEER. This CDR3 spans 16 amino acids. V gave up 4 bases and J gave up 2 bases, with 15 bases separating them.

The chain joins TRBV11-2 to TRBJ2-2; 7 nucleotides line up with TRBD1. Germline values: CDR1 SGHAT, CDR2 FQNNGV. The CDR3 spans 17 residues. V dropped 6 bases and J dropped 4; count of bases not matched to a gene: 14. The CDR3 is CASRAGPGQSPTGELFF. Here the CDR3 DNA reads TGTGCCAGCAGAGCCGGACCGGGACAGTCACCCACCGGGGAGCTGTTTTTT.

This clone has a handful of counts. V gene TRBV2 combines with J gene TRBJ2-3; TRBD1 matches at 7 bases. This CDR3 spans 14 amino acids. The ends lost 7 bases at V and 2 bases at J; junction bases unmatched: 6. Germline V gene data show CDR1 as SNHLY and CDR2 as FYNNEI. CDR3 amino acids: CASTVTGTTDTQYF. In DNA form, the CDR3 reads TGTGCCAGCACCGTGACAGGGACCACAGATACGCAGTATTTT. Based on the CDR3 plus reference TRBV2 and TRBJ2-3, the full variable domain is EPEVTQTPSHQVTQMGQEVILRCVPISNHLYFYWYRQILGQKVEFLVSFYNNEISEKSEIFDDQFSVERPDGSNFTLKIRSTKLEDSAMYFCASTVTGTTDTQYFGPGTRLTVL.

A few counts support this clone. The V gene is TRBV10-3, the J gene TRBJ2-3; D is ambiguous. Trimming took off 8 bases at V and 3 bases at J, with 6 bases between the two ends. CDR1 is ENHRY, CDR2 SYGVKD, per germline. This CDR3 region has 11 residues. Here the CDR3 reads CAIASTDTQYF. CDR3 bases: TGTGCCATCGCGAGTACAGATACGCAGTATTTT.